One and the same sample provided the 9 T cell receptor beta chains below, sequenced in a study of Ad26.COV2.S vaccination and SARS-CoV-2 variants. Produced via immunoSEQ multiplex PCR; TCRdb's table is partial and in-frame only. Counted here are under 150,000 clones, 86% occurring once; the ten biggest clones make up approximately 5%. This specimen was peripheral blood, taken after recovery from COVID-19. The receptors were sampled from a human donor who had recovered from COVID-19.

The chain carries TRBV27 and TRBJ2-2, with D possibly TRBD1 on 6 matching bases. This CDR3 has 14 residues. In germline, CDR1 is MNHEY, CDR2 SMNVEV (reference sequence). Trimming cost V 7 bases and J 1 base, with 10 bases left between them. The DNA of the CDR3 is TGTGCCAGCACCCAACAGGGGAACACCGGGGAGCTGTTTTTT. Amino acid sequence: CASTQQGNTGELFF.

The chain couples TRBV20-1 to TRBJ2-1; a possible D gene is TRBD2 (7 bases). The CDR3 is 11 residues long. V was pared by 6 bases and J by 10 bases, with 13 bases between. CDR1 DFQATT and CDR2 SNEGSKA come from the germline V gene (reference sequence). CDR3: CSATEGGEQFF. The CDR3 nucleotides read TGCAGTGCCACGGAGGGGGGGGAGCAGTTCTTC.

This clone was recorded once. The chain combines TRBV5-1 with TRBJ1-6, with D maybe TRBD1 (5 bases). V dropped 0 bases and J dropped 9 bases, with 16 bases sitting between them. The CDR3 covers 16 residues. Germline assignment: CDR1 SGHRS and CDR2 YFSETQ. DNA of the CDR3: TGCGCCAGCAGCTTGGCGGGCAGGGTAGGAGGTTCACCCCTCCACTTT. Its translation: CASSLAGRVGGSPLHF.

The J gene is TRBJ2-3, the V gene TRBV3-1 (or the pseudogene TRBV3-2), with D unresolved. V was pared by 3 bases and J by 2 bases, with 6 bases between. CDR1 LGHDT and CDR2 YNNKEL come from the germline V gene (reference sequence). The CDR3 is 13 amino acids. The CDR3 DNA reads TGTGCCAGCAGCCACAGACACACAGATACGCAGTATTTT. Protein product: CASSHRHTDTQYF.

The V gene is TRBV19, the J gene TRBJ2-4; D is possibly TRBD1 or TRBD2 (5 bases each). Germline assignment: CDR1 LNHDA and CDR2 SQIVND (reference sequence). V was trimmed by 6 bases and J by 8 bases, leaving 11 bases between them. This CDR3 comprises 12 residues. CDR3 loop: CASRPGPDIQYF. The DNA for the CDR3 is TGTGCCAGTAGGCCGGGACCAGACATTCAGTACTTC.

J is TRBJ2-1 and V is TRBV6-1; 9 bases map to TRBD1. The V gene end was trimmed by 1 base and the J gene end by 4 bases; junction bases not matched to a gene: 5. Germline-derived CDR1 and CDR2 are MNHNS and SASEGT. This CDR3 region has 16 residues. The CDR3 reads CASSEDGDRVYNEQFF. CDR3 in DNA: TGTGCCAGCAGTGAAGACGGGGACAGGGTGTACAATGAGCAGTTCTTC.

CDR3 sequence (DNA): TGTGCCAGCAGGTGGGGCACTGAAGCTTTCTTT. It specifies CASRWGTEAFF. V is TRBV27 and J is TRBJ1-1; D ambiguous. There are 11 residues in the CDR3. V lost 6 bases, J lost 4 bases, and 6 bases lay in between. Looked up from germline, CDR1 is MNHEY and CDR2 is SMNVEV (reference sequence).

The sample holds one count of this clone. V gene TRBV5-1 combines with J gene TRBJ2-5; possibly TRBD1 for D (6 bases). Per germline, CDR1 SGHRS and CDR2 YFSETQ. With 0 bases removed from V and 4 bases from J, the gap between germline ends came to 10 bases. The CDR3 is made up of 14 amino acids. In nucleotides, the CDR3 is TGCGCCAGCAGCTTGGGGTTAGGGGGAGAGACCCAGTACTTC. Translated, it gives CASSLGLGGETQYF.

The chain has TRBV28 and TRBJ2-5; 10 nucleotides match TRBD2. The junction had 10 bases not matched to a gene; V was cut back by 3 bases and J by 3 bases. The CDR3 loop spans 17 amino acids. Per the germline V gene, CDR1 is MDHEN and CDR2 is SYDVKM. CDR3 sequence: CASSFGPGLASKETQYF. CDR3 in DNA: TGTGCCAGCAGTTTTGGTCCGGGACTAGCGTCGAAAGAGACCCAGTACTTC.